This TCR beta chain was identified during a study of blood T cell repertoires in COVID-19. Study information: Whether acute or convalescent, the COVID-19 samples came from the United States, Italy and Spain. The analysed material was cDNA or gDNA that came from T cells, B-cell-depleted T cells, or PBMCs.

Authors' data handling: Estimation of nucleated cell counts was performed using reference gene primer amplification. Assay: immunoSEQ multiplex PCR; the TCRdb copy retains only in-frame clones and omits some. V, J and clone size were drawn from that table, and D and trimming were deduced from the DNA. Here the sample spans tens of thousands of clones, around 88% being singletons. V lost 4 bases to trimming and J lost 7 bases; unmatched junction nucleotides: 4. CDR3 length: 15 amino acids. This chain links TRBV23-1 with TRBJ1-4; 12 bases fit TRBD1. TRBV23-1 counts as an open reading frame of uncertain function. Material for sequencing was peripheral blood. This receptor was obtained from a man aged 45-65 years with active COVID-19. For the CDR3, the DNA is TGCGCCAGCAGTCCGGGACAGGGGGCAAGTGAAAAACTGTTTTTT. Protein sequence: CASSPGQGASEKLFF.